The present entry profiles one T cell receptor beta chain with its context. Its antigen is unidentified. The data belong to a study of HIV-infected patients and healthy controls. At the level of the study: Total CDR3 counts per chain did not differ significantly between patients and controls.

Reverse transcription used about 510 ng RNA and constant-region primers for alpha and beta. Separate chain-specific third strand synthesis with multiplexing indices produced the alpha and beta libraries. Via MiXCR, TCRdb re-called the 5' RACE reads, giving one row per CDR3 protein. The data show some 10,000 distinct CDR3 sequences, about 9.4% seen once. Study-wide points: HIV-infected patients shared fewer CDR3 sequences between individuals than healthy controls.

The repertoire came from unfractionated whole blood and reflected all unsorted peripheral T cells. The length of the CDR3 is 12 residues. The V end was cut by 3 bases, the J end by 3 bases, with 5 bases between. In germline, CDR1 is KGHDR, CDR2 SFDVKD. The sequences come from blood, collected before antiretroviral therapy. The chain carries TRBV24-1 and TRBJ2-7; D unclear. The TCR sequence derives from an adult with HIV infection. CDR3 coding DNA: TGTGCCACCAGTGATCCCGACTACGAGCAGTACTTC. Protein: CATSDPDYEQYF.